The clone carrying this T cell receptor beta chain showed up just a few times. As yet, its antigen is unknown. This sample is drawn from a study of identical twins. Study conclusions and caveats: While abundant cord blood beta clonotypes carried fewer insertions, memory repertoires showed no such pattern. Partial confounding of zero-insertion analyses by invariant MAIT and iNKT cells was possible.

The ends lost 4 bases at V and 12 bases at J; junction bases unmatched: 14. The germline CDR1 and CDR2 sequences are SEHNR and FQNEAQ (reference sequence). This CDR3 comprises 15 residues. In TCRdb, the 5' RACE reads were re-called with MiXCR into one record per CDR3 protein. The table has about 390,000 distinct CDR3 sequences, 7% to 9.5% seen once; the top ten hold under 10%. This receptor was obtained from a woman aged 50 to 60 in good health. Specimen: naive T cells sorted from blood. The chain couples TRBV7-9 to TRBJ2-1, with 8 positions matching TRBD1. For the CDR3, the DNA is TGTGCCAGCAGCTACAAAACGTGGACAGGGTTCGGGCAGTTCTTC. Residues: CASSYKTWTGFGQFF.